Presented here are 3 T cell receptor beta chains from one specimen sequenced in a study of T cell repertoires in cytomegalovirus infection. TCRdb processed the reads anew with MiXCR; each CDR3 protein has one entry. The sample contains some 300,000 distinct CDR3 sequences, roughly 15% of which appear only once. The sequenced material came from PBMCs. The receptors were gathered from a human donor in good health (CMV status not recorded). Some clones in this sample may be carry-over from other donors' samples.

This clonotype occurred a few times. The rearrangement joins TRBV6-2 or TRBV6-3 to TRBJ2-7, with D perhaps given as TRBD1 or TRBD2 (6 bases each). The ends were cut back, 0 bases at V and 7 bases at J, with 13 bases in the middle. CDR1 is MNHEY, CDR2 SVGEGT, per germline. This CDR3 spans 14 amino acids. The DNA of the CDR3 is TGTGCCAGCAGTTACTCCCGGGGGCCCTTTGAGCAGTACTTC. Its protein product is CASSYSRGPFEQYF.

The gene calls are TRBV6-6 and TRBJ1-5; D call uncertain. V lost 6 bases and J lost 5, with 17 bases in between. The CDR3 covers 15 residues. Per the germline V gene, CDR1 is MNHNY and CDR2 is SVGAGI (reference sequence). CDR3 in amino acids: CASSLRGAGDQPQHF. In nucleotides, the CDR3 is TGTGCCAGCAGCCTAAGAGGAGCAGGAGATCAGCCCCAGCATTTT.

This clonotype was detected a few times. The genes are TRBV24-1 and TRBJ2-1, with TRBD2 identical over 8 bases. V lost 5 bases, J lost 7 bases, and 12 bases stayed unmatched. From germline, CDR1 is KGHDR and CDR2 SFDVKD. The CDR3 extends over 16 amino acids. The CDR3 sequence is CATSGPSLAGLNEQFF. The CDR3 nucleotides read TGTGCCACCAGTGGACCGAGTCTAGCGGGTCTAAATGAGCAGTTCTTC.